This T cell receptor beta chain comes out of a study of cytomegalovirus exposure and HLA in healthy donors. Broader study findings: Later findings reportedly placed an Asian-associated ancestry cluster below the approximately 700-donor mean for N-insertions. Later analysis identified several of the most significant clusters that appeared linked to common viral pathogens. Reportedly, HLA-A and HLA-B alleles of most subjects were accurately predicted from TCR beta. Near-uniform donor sequencing depth was presumed by presence/absence analyses.

Primers: 60 Vbeta forward and 13 Jbeta reverse. Assay: immunoSEQ multiplex PCR; the TCRdb copy retains only in-frame clones and omits some. Here the sample spans under 150,000 clones, roughly four fifths being singletons. Trimming took 2 bases from V and 0 from J, leaving 11 bases between them. This CDR3 contains 15 residues. Germline values: CDR1 MNHNY, CDR2 SVGAGI (reference sequence). About this clone itself: Its target is unknown.

This clonotype originated in a woman in her 50s in good health and CMV-seronegative. The sequenced sample consisted of PBMCs. This chain joins TRBV6-6 and TRBJ2-7; TRBD2 might be the D (6 bases). The chain's CDR3 is CASSYAGDSSYEQYV. CDR3 nucleotides: TGTGCCAGCAGTTACGCCGGGGACTCCTCCTACGAGCAGTACGTC.